This T cell receptor beta chain was documented in a study of cytotoxic CD8 clonotypes in ibrutinib-treated CLL. Overall study: Samples yielded averages of 255,043 productive templates and around 99,000 productive rearrangements.

The germline CDR1 and CDR2 sequences are ENHRY and SYGVKD. The CDR3 loop spans 12 amino acids. Unmatched junction bases numbered 6, after V lost 10 bases and J lost 6 bases. Method: immunoSEQ multiplex PCR; TCRdb's copy keeps in-frame clones and lacks some. The table shows 150,000 or so clones, with roughly 86% occurring only once. The material was PBMCs, obtained after 12 months of ibrutinib treatment. The gene calls are TRBV10-3 and TRBJ1-5; TRBD1 matches 7 bases. The origin of this receptor is a human donor with chronic lymphocytic leukemia. The CDR3 region is CATRQGGQPQHF. CDR3 nucleotides: TGTGCCACCCGACAGGGTGGTCAGCCCCAGCATTTT.